This T cell receptor (beta chain) was recorded in a study of cytomegalovirus exposure and HLA in healthy donors. Turning to the study itself: Genotyping of under 500 donors showed that around 86% belonged to the Caucasian-associated ancestry cluster. General observations from the study: The study listed 164 cytomegalovirus-associated TCR beta chains.

The length of the CDR3 is 14 residues. The V gene end was trimmed by 5 bases and the J gene end by 10 bases; junction bases not matched to a gene: 13. Germline assignment: CDR1 LNHDA and CDR2 SQIVND (reference sequence). On this clone itself: Its matching antigen is unknown.

It was with 60 Vbeta and 13 Jbeta primers that the PCR ran. Assay used: immunoSEQ multiplex PCR; TCRdb lists only in-frame clones, some missing. The sample shows just over 150,000 clones, 75% to 80% of them seen only once. V and J are TRBV19 and TRBJ2-5, with 7 bases aligning to TRBD2. Sequencing was carried out using PBMCs. This sequence was found in a woman between 45 and 65 years old in good health and CMV-seropositive. CDR3 DNA sequence: TGTGCCAGTAGTCCGTACCCGGGACTAAAAATCCAGTACTTC. Translated: CASSPYPGLKIQYF.